Listed here is a single TCR beta chain. The target antigen is unknown. The entry originates in a study of cytomegalovirus exposure and HLA in healthy donors. Overall study results and limits: Some public TCRs appeared in many individuals, while most sequences were rare. A few of the chains that were CMV-associated were confirmed in vitro to be specific for CMV antigens. The investigators catalogued 150 or so TCR beta chains as cytomegalovirus-associated.

This CDR3 region has 13 residues. Germline V gene lookup returns CDR1 MNHEY and CDR2 SMNVEV (reference sequence). V trimming: 6 bases; J trimming: 6 bases; junction bases outside the gene matches: 8. The assay was immunoSEQ multiplex PCR, and TCRdb's table has in-frame clones only and misses some. The sample lists roughly 260,000 clones; 80% to 90% were seen once. The specimen sequenced was PBMCs. The source of this sequence is a man aged 18 to 30 in good health and CMV-seronegative. This chain links TRBV27 with TRBJ2-7; TRBD1 matches 7 bases. The chain's CDR3 is CASSQGTVGEQYF. The CDR3 bases are TGTGCCAGCAGCCAAGGGACAGTTGGCGAGCAGTACTTC.